This T cell receptor beta chain was identified in a study of CD4 T cells in relation to SARS-CoV-2 and coronaviruses. The assay was immunoSEQ multiplex PCR, and TCRdb's table has in-frame clones only and misses some. The sample includes about 68,000 clones, 85% to 95% of them seen just once. The V gene's germline CDR1 is ENHRY and CDR2 SYGVKD. The CDR3 is 16 residues long. V lost 11 bases to trimming and J lost 0 bases, with 20 bases between them. CD4+ T cells from unexposed donors were obtained before the COVID-19 pandemic (2011-2018). The chain is built from TRBV10-3 and TRBJ1-5; tentatively, D is TRBD1 (5 bases). The sequence was collected from a human donor in good health. Source material: naive CD4+ T cells from PBMCs. Subset noted: naive CD4+ T cells isolated by negative enrichment. The CDR3 DNA sequence: TGTGCCTCCGCTCTCGGGGGGTTTGATAGCAATCAGCCCCAGCATTTT. Its translation: CASALGGFDSNQPQHF.